Shown below are 24 T cell receptor beta chains from a single sample sequenced in a study of shared clonotypes between healthy human individuals. Libraries were prepared by immunoSEQ multiplex PCR; TCRdb keeps only in-frame clonotypes and omits some of them. In the table there are about 1 million clones, roughly 80% of which are singletons. Sequenced: memory CD4+ T cells sorted from blood. The subset: CD45RA-negative fraction. Source of these receptors: a man between 18 and 29 years old in good health.

J is TRBJ2-7 and V is TRBV14; TRBD2 might be the D (5 bases). The CDR3 contains 14 residues. CDR1 is SGHDN, CDR2 FVKESK, per germline. V was clipped by 6 bases and J by 0 bases, with 12 bases between them. Here the CDR3 reads CASRRTFSSYEQYF. The CDR3 DNA follows: TGTGCCAGCAGGCGGACTTTTAGCTCCTACGAGCAGTACTTC. Full variable domain (missing parts from reference TRBV14 and TRBJ2-7): EAGVTQFPSHSVIEKGQTVTLRCDPISGHDNLYWYRRVMGKEIKFLLHFVKESKQDESGMPNNRFLAERTGGTYSTLKVQPAELEDSGVYFCASRRTFSSYEQYFGPGTRLTVT.

This clone has only a few counts. J is TRBJ2-1 and V is TRBV11-2, with TRBD2 matching 10 bases. This CDR3 region has 15 residues. Germline lookup yields CDR1 SGHAT and CDR2 FQNNGV. V lost 5 bases and J lost 4; bases outside the gene matches: 5. The CDR3 DNA sequence: TGTGCCAGCAGCCCACTAGCGGGGAGTTACAATGAGCAGTTCTTC. The encoded protein is CASSPLAGSYNEQFF.

Note on this clone: This may arise from a read error, as a much more abundant clone is one base away. The chain carries TRBV7-9 and TRBJ2-3; D unresolved. Germline CDR1 and CDR2: SEHNR and FQNEAQ (reference sequence). The V and J ends lost 1 base and 2 bases respectively, with 7 bases between them. The CDR3 contains 14 residues. CDR3 nucleotides: TGTGCCAGCAGCTTAGAGGGCACCACAGATACGCAGTATTTT. It encodes CASSLEGTTDTQYF.

The CDR3 spells CASSLPGAAGGGETQYF. CDR3 nucleotide sequence: TGCGCCAGCAGCCTGCCTGGGGCGGCGGGAGGGGGAGAGACCCAGTACTTC. The chain recombines TRBV5-1 with TRBJ2-5; 9 bases agree with TRBD2. This CDR3 contains 17 residues. V was pared by 4 bases and J by 4 bases, with 14 bases of the junction left unmatched. Per the germline V gene, CDR1 is SGHRS and CDR2 is YFSETQ.

This clone was observed at least ten times. V usage is TRBV6-5 and J usage is TRBJ2-1, with TRBD2 matching over 9 bases. This CDR3 region has 14 residues. Germline CDR1 is MNHEY and CDR2 is SVGAGI. With V trimmed by 8 bases and J by 8 bases, 10 bases remained unmatched. The chain's CDR3 is CASSGLASGDEQFF. DNA of the CDR3: TGTGCCAGCTCCGGACTAGCGTCCGGGGATGAGCAGTTCTTC.

This clone is a singleton in its sample. The V call is TRBV4-1, the J call TRBJ2-3; 11 positions match TRBD2. There are 21 residues in the CDR3. J gave up 3 bases and V 5 bases, and 22 bases lay outside the gene matches. Germline V gene lookup returns CDR1 MGHRA and CDR2 YSYEKL. The DNA of the CDR3 is TGCGCCAGCAGCTCAGACCGCAAAGCGAGTAGCGGGAGGGGGGGGACAGATACGCAGTATTTT. Translating gives CASSSDRKASSGRGGTDTQYF.

The V gene is TRBV30, the J gene TRBJ1-3; the D is unclear. Germline CDR1 reads GTSNPN; CDR2 reads SVGIG (reference sequence). This CDR3 has 16 amino acids. V lost 0 bases and J 0 bases, leaving 12 bases between the germline ends. The DNA for the CDR3 is TGTGCCTGGAGTGTGTCTTTACCGTCCTCTGGAAACACCATATATTTT. Translated, it gives CAWSVSLPSSGNTIYF.

This clone was observed a few times. The DNA for the CDR3 is TGCAGCGGAACGCAGGGGGCCACTGAAGCTTTCTTT. It translates to CSGTQGATEAFF. The chain is built from TRBV29-1 and TRBJ1-1; 8 nucleotides align to TRBD1. The CDR3 length is 12 residues. The V and J ends lost 7 bases and 4 bases, in that order; junction bases with no gene match: 5. CDR1 is SQVTM and CDR2 is ANQGSEA in the germline V gene.

The rearrangement uses TRBV10-3 and TRBJ2-1; TRBD2 agrees at 10 bases. The V segment lost 9 bases and the J segment 6 bases; nucleotides outside the gene matches: 8. Looked up from germline, CDR1 is ENHRY and CDR2 is SYGVKD. This CDR3 spans 14 amino acids. The chain's CDR3 is CAMGSLAGVNEQFF. The CDR3 DNA sequence: TGTGCCATGGGGTCTCTAGCGGGAGTCAATGAGCAGTTCTTC.

V usage is TRBV2 and J usage is TRBJ2-5; 9 nucleotides match TRBD2. The CDR3 length is 15 residues. With 4 bases clipped from V and 2 bases from J, the junction kept 5 bases outside the gene matches. Per germline, CDR1 SNHLY and CDR2 FYNNEI. The CDR3 bases are TGTGCCAGCAGTGTGACTAGCGGTGGGCAAGAGACCCAGTACTTC. Its translation: CASSVTSGGQETQYF.

This chain links TRBV7-9 with TRBJ2-3; D unclear. Germline-derived CDR1 and CDR2 are SEHNR and FQNEAQ (reference sequence). This CDR3 is 14 amino acids long. V was trimmed by 5 bases and J by 4 bases, leaving 13 bases between them. In DNA, the CDR3 is TGTGCCAGCAGCCGCTCACCGTTGTCAGATACGCAGTATTTT. Amino acid sequence: CASSRSPLSDTQYF.

This clone was seen only once. V is TRBV30 and J is TRBJ1-1; D is unresolved. CDR1 is GTSNPN and CDR2 is SVGIG in the germline V gene (reference sequence). With 3 bases removed from V and 4 bases from J, the gap between germline ends came to 12 bases. This CDR3 comprises 13 residues. CDR3 residues: CAWRNGGSTEAFF. For the CDR3, the DNA is TGTGCCTGGAGAAATGGAGGGAGCACTGAAGCTTTCTTT.

Of note for this clone: Other DNA sequences from this sample encode an identical CDR3 as well. This chain links TRBV5-1 with TRBJ2-7; D unresolved. The germline V and J ends were trimmed by 7 bases and 2 bases, with 13 bases remaining between them. The CDR3 consists of 13 residues. Germline CDR1 reads SGHRS; CDR2 reads YFSETQ. As DNA, the CDR3 is TGCGCCAGCCGGGCCGCCGGAACCTACGAGCAGTACTTC. This gives the protein CASRAAGTYEQYF.

This clone was recorded a few times. The CDR3 nucleotides are TGTGCCAGCAGCCCCTTAGACAGGGATAATTCACCCCTCCACTTT. Translated, it gives CASSPLDRDNSPLHF. The V call is TRBV7-9, the J call TRBJ1-6, with 7 bases lining up with TRBD1. The CDR3 extends over 15 amino acids. The V gene end was trimmed by 5 bases and the J gene end by 5 bases; junction bases not matched to a gene: 6. CDR1 is SEHNR and CDR2 is FQNEAQ in the germline V gene (reference sequence). The full variable domain, in which reference TRBV7-9 and TRBJ1-6 provide the parts outside the CDR3, is DTGVSQNPRHKITKRGQNVTFRCDPISEHNRLYWYRQTLGQGPEFLTYFQNEAQLEKSRLLSDRFSAERPKGSFSTLEIQRTEQGDSAMYLCASSPLDRDNSPLHFGNGTRLTVT.

The chain is built from TRBV5-4 and TRBJ2-2; D may be TRBD1 (5 bases). Germline loops: CDR1 SGHNT, CDR2 YYREEE (reference sequence). V was trimmed by 4 bases and J by 4 bases, leaving 14 bases between them. This CDR3 contains 15 residues. CDR3 nucleotides: TGTGCCAGCAGCCCCCCAGGGATAGGCACCGGGGAGCTGTTTTTT. It yields the protein CASSPPGIGTGELFF.

The V and J genes are TRBV2 and TRBJ1-5; TRBD1 matches at 9 bases. The CDR3 loop spans 15 amino acids. Germline V gene lookup returns CDR1 SNHLY and CDR2 FYNNEI. J was trimmed by 7 bases and V by 3 bases; bases with no gene match: 7. The CDR3 loop is CASSEDRGAGQPQHF. The CDR3 nucleotides read TGTGCCAGCAGTGAGGACAGGGGAGCAGGGCAGCCCCAGCATTTT.

The V call is TRBV7-9, the J call TRBJ2-2; 8 bases align to TRBD1. The ends lost 5 bases at V and 7 bases at J; junction bases unmatched: 9. The V gene's germline CDR1 is SEHNR and CDR2 FQNEAQ (reference sequence). This CDR3 comprises 15 residues. The CDR3 here is CASSRHRGEIGELFF. The CDR3 nucleotides are TGTGCCAGCAGCCGCCACAGGGGGGAGATCGGGGAGCTGTTTTTT.

The genes are TRBV5-1 and TRBJ2-1; 13 bases map to TRBD2. The length of the CDR3 is 16 residues. Germline-derived CDR1 and CDR2 are SGHRS and YFSETQ. V was clipped by 4 bases and J by 4 bases; unmatched bases: 5. CDR3 bases: TGCGCCAGCAGCGGTACTAGCGGGGGGGCGTACAATGAGCAGTTCTTC. Translated, it gives CASSGTSGGAYNEQFF.

The chain combines TRBV6-5 with TRBJ2-5; D unclear. Trimming removed 5 bases from V and 5 bases from J, with 18 bases in between. The CDR3 contains 15 residues. Germline assignment: CDR1 MNHEY and CDR2 SVGAGI. The CDR3 DNA is TGTGCCAGCAGTACGCGGCCGCGGCCTCGGGAGACCCAGTACTTC. Translating gives CASSTRPRPRETQYF.

In regard to this clone: A far larger clone differs by one base, so this is likely a read error. Other DNA sequences in this specimen translate into the identical CDR3. The CDR3 protein is CASSVTYEQYF. The CDR3, as DNA: TGTGCCAGCAGTGTAACCTACGAGCAGTACTTC. This chain connects TRBV28 to TRBJ2-7; no definite D call. There are 11 residues in the CDR3. The germline V and J ends were trimmed by 5 bases and 2 bases, with 4 bases remaining between them. The germline gives CDR1 MDHEN, CDR2 SYDVKM.

The chain combines TRBV18 with TRBJ2-7; D is unresolved. Trimming cost V 2 bases and J 4 bases, with 12 bases left between them. This CDR3 contains 14 residues. Germline V gene lookup returns CDR1 KGHSH and CDR2 LQKENI. In DNA, the CDR3 is TGTGCCAGCTCACCAGAGAGGCGGCAGTACGAGCAGTACTTC. This gives the protein CASSPERRQYEQYF.

V usage is TRBV5-1 and J usage is TRBJ1-6; 7 nucleotides match TRBD1. The CDR3 is 15 residues long. Germline-derived CDR1 and CDR2 are SGHRS and YFSETQ. J gave up 9 bases and V 0 bases, and 6 bases lay outside the gene matches. This CDR3 reads CASSLEGGIGSPLHF. The CDR3, as DNA: TGCGCCAGCAGCTTGGAAGGGGGCATAGGTTCACCCCTCCACTTT.

The V gene is TRBV27, the J gene TRBJ2-3, with 8 bases aligning to TRBD1. The CDR3 has 17 residues. V was pared by 2 bases and J by 0 bases, with 7 bases of the junction left unmatched. The germline V gene encodes CDR1 MNHEY and CDR2 SMNVEV (reference sequence). CDR3 coding DNA: TGTGCCAGCAGTTTAAGATGGGACAGGAGCAGCACAGATACGCAGTATTTT. As protein: CASSLRWDRSSTDTQYF.

In its sample, this clone was seen a few times. In DNA, the CDR3 is TGTGCCAGCTCACCTCCCCCAAGGGGGAGGAACGAGCAGTACTTC. The encoded protein is CASSPPPRGRNEQYF. This sequence joins TRBV18 and TRBJ2-7, with D perhaps being TRBD1 or TRBD2 (6 bases each). CDR1 KGHSH and CDR2 LQKENI come from the germline V gene. With 3 bases removed from V and 5 bases from J, the gap between germline ends came to 17 bases. This CDR3 is 15 amino acids long.